The 19 T cell receptor beta chains below come from one sample, sequenced in a study of blood T cell repertoires in COVID-19. Measured with immunoSEQ multiplex PCR; TCRdb has only the in-frame clones, and not every one. Found here are a few hundred thousand clones, around 86% of them singletons; the top ten hold roughly 4.2%. The sample taken for sequencing was peripheral blood. Receptors originate from a man in his fifties or sixties with acute or convalescent COVID-19.

This clone was seen only a few times. The J gene is TRBJ1-5, the V gene TRBV30; 9 bases are a match to TRBD1. CDR3 length: 16 residues. Germline trimming cut 3 bases from V and 7 bases from J; bases unmatched to any gene: 13. Germline V gene data show CDR1 as GTSNPN and CDR2 as SVGIG (reference sequence). The CDR3 sequence: CAWSPPRDRVGQPQHF. CDR3 DNA sequence: TGTGCCTGGAGCCCCCCCCGGGACAGGGTAGGGCAGCCCCAGCATTTT.

This chain links TRBV7-6 with TRBJ1-2, with D perhaps TRBD1 (6 bases). CDR1 is SGHVS, CDR2 FNYEAQ, per germline. Trimming removed 2 bases at V and 6 bases at J, with 19 bases between. The CDR3 is 16 residues long. CDR3 in DNA: TGTGCCAGCAGCTTAAAGGCGAGAGGACAGAGTGATGGCTACACCTTC. It codes for CASSLKARGQSDGYTF.

The rearrangement links TRBV7-3 to TRBJ1-5; D gene ambiguous. The ends were cut back, 1 base at V and 11 bases at J, with 12 bases in the middle. The CDR3 extends over 13 amino acids. Germline V lookup: CDR1 SGHTA, CDR2 FQGTGA. CDR3 sequence: CASSLRTREAQHF. Here the CDR3 DNA reads TGTGCCAGCAGCTTAAGGACTAGGGAAGCCCAGCATTTT. The full variable domain, in which reference TRBV7-3 and TRBJ1-5 provide the parts outside the CDR3, is GAGVSQTPSNKVTEKGKYVELRCDPISGHTALYWYRQSLGQGPEFLIYFQGTGAADDSGLPNDRFFAVRPEGSVSTLKIQRTERGDSAVYLCASSLRTREAQHFGDGTRLSIL.

This chain connects TRBV25-1 to TRBJ1-2, with 10 bases aligning to TRBD1. CDR1 is MGHDK, CDR2 SYGVNS, per germline. The CDR3 is made up of 16 amino acids. V lost 3 bases, J lost 3 bases, and 7 bases stayed unmatched. The CDR3 DNA sequence: TGTGCCAGCAGTGAGCTGCCGGACAGGGGGGACTATGGCTACACCTTC. Translated: CASSELPDRGDYGYTF.

The rearrangement links TRBV11-2 to TRBJ2-7, with TRBD1 matching over 11 bases. This CDR3 spans 14 amino acids. J was trimmed by 3 bases and V by 5 bases; bases with no gene match: 3. Germline loops: CDR1 SGHAT, CDR2 FQNNGV. CDR3 residues: CASSPGTGGYEQYF. CDR3 nucleotides: TGTGCCAGCAGCCCCGGGACAGGGGGCTACGAGCAGTACTTC.

A few counts support this clone. In nucleotides, the CDR3 is TGTGCCAGCAGTTACTCCGCCAGGGGCTATGGCTACACCTTC. This encodes CASSYSARGYGYTF. The rearrangement joins TRBV6-2 or TRBV6-3 to TRBJ1-2; a possible D gene is TRBD1 (6 bases). V was shortened by 0 bases and J by 4 bases, with 9 bases between the two germline ends. From germline, CDR1 is MNHEY and CDR2 SVGEGT. The CDR3 spans 14 residues.

V gene TRBV6-1 combines with J gene TRBJ1-1, with D maybe TRBD1 (5 bases). Looked up from germline, CDR1 is MNHNS and CDR2 is SASEGT. CDR3 size: 14 residues. V lost 4 bases and J 4 bases, leaving 13 bases between the germline ends. CDR3: CASSATAGVTEAFF. In DNA, the CDR3 is TGTGCCAGCAGTGCGACAGCGGGGGTCACTGAAGCTTTCTTT.

J is TRBJ1-2 and V is TRBV12-3 or TRBV12-4, with a tentative D call TRBD1 (6 bases). This CDR3 spans 13 amino acids. V gave up 6 bases and J gave up 5 bases, with 13 bases separating them. CDR3: CASSYRVAYGYTF. CDR3 nucleotide sequence: TGTGCCAGCAGCTACAGGGTAGCATATGGCTACACCTTC.

The rearrangement uses TRBV19 and TRBJ1-1; 7 bases fit TRBD1. The germline V gene has CDR1 LNHDA and CDR2 SQIVND (reference sequence). The CDR3 runs to 13 residues. With 7 bases clipped from V and 3 bases from J, the junction kept 5 bases outside the gene matches. CDR3 loop: CASTIDRDTEAFF. In DNA, the CDR3 is TGTGCCAGTACCATAGACAGGGACACTGAAGCTTTCTTT.

The chain employs TRBV6-5 and TRBJ2-7; 9 positions agree with TRBD1. Germline lookup yields CDR1 MNHEY and CDR2 SVGAGI. The CDR3 covers 14 residues. J gave up 3 bases and V 5 bases, and 5 bases lay outside the gene matches. CDR3 sequence (DNA): TGTGCCAGCAGTACCCAGGGACAGGGCTACGAGCAGTACTTC. Residues: CASSTQGQGYEQYF.

The gene calls are TRBV6-1 and TRBJ2-3; TRBD1 agrees at 9 bases. V was pared by 3 bases and J by 7 bases, with 2 bases of the junction left unmatched. The CDR3 covers 13 residues. Germline CDR1 MNHNS, CDR2 SASEGT. CDR3 protein: CASSEDRGNTQYF. CDR3 nucleotides: TGTGCCAGCAGTGAGGACAGGGGTAATACGCAGTATTTT.

The chain couples TRBV7-8 to TRBJ1-1; possible D gene TRBD1, 6 bases. CDR3 length: 14 residues. Trimming removed 5 bases at V and 3 bases at J, with 13 bases between. Looked up from germline, CDR1 is SGHVS and CDR2 is FQNEAQ. The CDR3, as DNA: TGTGCCAGCAGCACACAACAGGGATACACTGAAGCTTTCTTT. This translates into CASSTQQGYTEAFF.

The chain has TRBV19 and TRBJ2-7; no clear D. The germline gives CDR1 LNHDA, CDR2 SQIVND (reference sequence). The CDR3 covers 13 residues. Between the trimmed V and J ends, which lost 4 bases and 3 bases, there was a span of 10 bases. CDR3 residues: CASSSPPGYEQYF. In nucleotides, the CDR3 is TGTGCCAGTAGTAGCCCGCCGGGCTACGAGCAGTACTTC.

V and J are TRBV9 and TRBJ1-1; TRBD1 matches at 8 bases. CDR1 and CDR2 (germline): SGDLS, YYNGEE. This CDR3 has 15 amino acids. V was clipped by 3 bases and J by 1 base; unmatched bases: 5. The CDR3 here is CASSAGTGANTEAFF. CDR3 nucleotides: TGTGCCAGCAGCGCGGGGACAGGAGCGAACACTGAAGCTTTCTTT.

This clone is labeled medium-sized. The chain combines TRBV6-6 with TRBJ1-1; D possibly corresponds to TRBD1 (6 bases). From germline, CDR1 is MNHNY and CDR2 SVGAGI (reference sequence). CDR3 length equals 14 residues. Between the trimmed V and J ends, which lost 2 bases and 8 bases, there was a span of 15 bases. The CDR3 coding sequence is TGTGCCAGCAGTTACCTCAAGGACAGCCAAGAAGCTTTCTTT. Its protein product is CASSYLKDSQEAFF.

The genes are TRBV9 and TRBJ2-7, with a possible D match to TRBD1 (6 bases). Trimming left V 3 bases short and J 2 bases short, with 15 bases between. Germline assignment: CDR1 SGDLS and CDR2 YYNGEE. The CDR3 totals 15 residues. The CDR3 DNA is TGTGCCAGCAGCGCAGGACAGAGTCTTCCCTACGAGCAGTACTTC. Its protein is CASSAGQSLPYEQYF.

This rearrangement joins TRBV9 to TRBJ2-1, with 9 positions matching TRBD1. This CDR3 has 18 residues. V shed 4 bases, J shed 2 bases, and the junction held 13 bases outside the gene matches. Per germline, CDR1 SGDLS and CDR2 YYNGEE. For the CDR3, the DNA is TGTGCCAGCAGCCCACGGGACAGGGTGCCCCAGGCCTACAATGAGCAGTTCTTC. It translates to CASSPRDRVPQAYNEQFF.

The chain couples TRBV2 to TRBJ1-5; 10 positions match TRBD1. The V gene end was trimmed by 6 bases and the J gene end by 2 bases; junction bases not matched to a gene: 7. CDR3 length: 16 residues. CDR1 is SNHLY, CDR2 FYNNEI, per germline. The chain's CDR3 is CASRVSGTGGNQPQHF. CDR3 bases: TGTGCCAGCAGGGTCTCCGGGACAGGGGGCAATCAGCCCCAGCATTTT.

The chain has TRBV6-1 and TRBJ2-7, with a weak D call TRBD2 (5 bases). Germline V gene data show CDR1 as MNHNS and CDR2 as SASEGT. V lost 1 base and J 3 bases, leaving 22 bases between the germline ends. The CDR3 totals 18 residues. The CDR3 is CASSEEAPPTGGDYEQYF. CDR3 DNA: TGTGCCAGCAGTGAAGAGGCCCCCCCTACTGGAGGAGACTACGAGCAGTACTTC.